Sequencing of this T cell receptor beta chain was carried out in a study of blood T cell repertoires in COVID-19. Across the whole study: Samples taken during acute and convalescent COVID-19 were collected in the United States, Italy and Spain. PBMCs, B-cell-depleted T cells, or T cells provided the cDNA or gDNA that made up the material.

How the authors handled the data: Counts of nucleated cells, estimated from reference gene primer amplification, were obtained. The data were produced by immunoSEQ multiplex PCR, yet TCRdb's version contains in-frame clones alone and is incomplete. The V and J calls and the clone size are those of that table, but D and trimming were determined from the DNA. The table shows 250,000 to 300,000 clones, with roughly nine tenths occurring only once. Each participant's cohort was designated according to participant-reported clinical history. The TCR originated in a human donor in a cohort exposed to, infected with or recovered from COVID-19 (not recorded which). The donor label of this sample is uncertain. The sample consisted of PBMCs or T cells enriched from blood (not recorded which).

The CDR3 is CASSFPPADTQYF. The CDR3 nucleotides read TGTGCCAGCAGCTTCCCACCAGCAGATACGCAGTATTTT. The chain combines TRBV7-9 with TRBJ2-3; D is uncertain. Germline CDR1 SEHNR, CDR2 FQNEAQ (reference sequence). V dropped 3 bases and J dropped 4 bases, with 8 bases sitting between them. This CDR3 is built from 13 residues.